Listed below are T cell receptor beta chains from one sample, sequenced in a study of identical twins. TCRdb ran MiXCR on the 5' RACE reads and lists one entry per CDR3 protein. The sample yields about 1.7 million distinct CDR3 sequences, about 32% seen once. Sequencing was carried out using cord blood. The origin of the receptors is a newborn girl in good health. Both conserved end residues are part of each CDR3. D genes are given only for firm matches. For some rows the clone size is stated as once, few or many, or as a class when expanded; others skip it.

clone_size	cdr3_length	d_call	j_call	v_call	cdr3_nt	cdr3_aa
few	13	TRBD2	TRBJ2-4	TRBV29-1	TGCAGCGTTGATAATAGCGGGTCAGACATTCAGTACTTC	CSVDNSGSDIQYF
-	14	TRBD2	TRBJ2-1	TRBV28	TGTGCCAGCACCACGGGGGGGGCCGTGAATGAGCAGTTCTTC	CASTTGGAVNEQFF
-	15	TRBD2	TRBJ2-7	TRBV2	TGTGCCAGCAGCTTCTTTAGCGGGGGGAACAATGAGCAGTACTTC	CASSFFSGGNNEQYF
few	14	-	TRBJ1-1	TRBV3-1	TGTGCCAGCAGCCATCTCACAGTGAACACTGAAGCTTTCTTT	CASSHLTVNTEAFF
few	15	TRBD1	TRBJ2-7	TRBV20-1	TGCAGTGCTAATCGTGGGACAGGGACCTCCTACGAGCAGTACTTC	CSANRGTGTSYEQYF
few	13	TRBD2	TRBJ2-3	TRBV20-1	TGCAGTGCTCAGCGGGAGTATCCAGATACGCAGTATTTT	CSAQREYPDTQYF
-	14	-	TRBJ1-1	TRBV20-1	TGCAGTGCTAGGGGGGGCAATAAGAACACTGAAGCTTTCTTT	CSARGGNKNTEAFF
-	13	-	TRBJ2-5	TRBV7-9	TGTGCCAGCATAAGGGGCCTTCAAGAGACCCAGTACTTC	CASIRGLQETQYF
many	12	TRBD1	TRBJ1-2	TRBV29-1	TGCAGCGACCGGGACAGGGGGTATGGCTACACCTTC	CSDRDRGYGYTF
-	12	-	TRBJ1-1	TRBV20-1	TGCAGTGCTATACTCGGGGGCACTGAAGCTTTCTTT	CSAILGGTEAFF
few	13	-	TRBJ2-7	TRBV25-1	TGTGCCAGCAGTGAAGGGTTGTGGTACAGTCAGTACTTC	CASSEGLWYSQYF
-	13	-	TRBJ1-4	TRBV20-1	TGCAGTAGTCGGCCCGCAACTAATGAAAAACTGTTTTTT	CSSRPATNEKLFF
few	15	-	TRBJ2-1	TRBV18	TGTGCCAGCTCAGGTTCCTCCCTGAACGGCAATGAGCAGTTCTTC	CASSGSSLNGNEQFF
-	18	-	TRBJ1-2	TRBV10-2	TGCGCCAGCAGTGAGAACCTTGGTGGGGGTAGATATAACTATGGCTACACCTTC	CASSENLGGGRYNYGYTF
-	15	-	TRBJ1-2	TRBV27	TGTGCCAGCAGTTTCGGGCCGGGGGTCAACTATGGCTACACCTTC	CASSFGPGVNYGYTF
-	17	TRBD1	TRBJ2-6	TRBV20-1	TGCAGTACTAGAGTTGAGACAGGGAGCTCTGGGGCCAACGTCCTGACTTTC	CSTRVETGSSGANVLTF
-	14	-	TRBJ2-3	TRBV19	TGTGCCAGTATGAGGAGGGGGCCCACAGATACGCAGTATTTT	CASMRRGPTDTQYF
-	11	-	TRBJ2-3	TRBV20-1	TGCGCGAGCGGGCCTGCAGATACGCAGTATTTT	CASGPADTQYF